The 18 T cell receptor beta chains presented below share a single source sample, sequenced in a study of T cell responses to AZD1222 COVID-19 vaccine. Measured with immunoSEQ multiplex PCR; TCRdb has only the in-frame clones, and not every one. The data contain approximately 200,000 clones, around 86% of them singletons. Sequenced material: peripheral blood, taken on day 0 of MenACWY control vaccination. These TCRs come from an adult in good health.

The DNA for the CDR3 is TGTGCCATCAGTGAGTCCCCGGACAGGGGCAATTCACCCCTCCACTTT. Protein product: CAISESPDRGNSPLHF. The rearrangement links TRBV10-3 to TRBJ1-6, with 9 bases lining up with TRBD1. Per the germline V gene, CDR1 is ENHRY and CDR2 is SYGVKD. The J segment lost 7 bases and the V segment lost 0 bases, leaving 4 bases of the junction unmatched. The CDR3 has 16 residues.

V and J are TRBV9 and TRBJ2-3; the D gene is possibly TRBD1 (6 bases). CDR3 length: 15 amino acids. The V end lost 3 bases, the J end lost 0 bases, and 11 bases lay between the germline ends. Germline V gene lookup returns CDR1 SGDLS and CDR2 YYNGEE. The CDR3 is CASSAGDRSTDTQYF. The CDR3, as DNA: TGTGCCAGCAGCGCAGGGGATCGTAGCACAGATACGCAGTATTTT.

CDR3 coding DNA: TGTGCCTCCCCGGAAGGGGGCACCGGGGAGCTGTTTTTT. It yields the protein CASPEGGTGELFF. V usage is TRBV30 and J usage is TRBJ2-2; D possibly corresponds to TRBD1 (6 bases). The CDR3 covers 13 residues. V lost 7 bases and J lost 4, with 13 bases in between. The germline gives CDR1 GTSNPN, CDR2 SVGIG (reference sequence).

The chain employs TRBV30 and TRBJ1-4; D unresolved. Trimming stripped 0 bases from V and 8 bases from J, with 13 bases between. The CDR3 runs to 14 residues. Germline V lookup: CDR1 GTSNPN, CDR2 SVGIG (reference sequence). The CDR3 spells CAWSVASQMEKLFF. The CDR3 nucleotides read TGTGCCTGGAGTGTCGCCTCCCAAATGGAAAAACTGTTTTTT.

The chain combines TRBV2 with TRBJ1-6, with 7 nucleotides matching TRBD1. The CDR3 has 16 amino acids. After removal of 5 bases from V and 8 bases from J, the junction contained 12 bases not matched to a gene. Per germline, CDR1 SNHLY and CDR2 FYNNEI. The CDR3 region has the DNA TGTGCCAGCAGTATAACCGGGACAGTACAATATTCACCCCTCCACTTT. Translation gives CASSITGTVQYSPLHF.

A few counts support this clone. The chain joins TRBV6-5 to TRBJ2-1; a weak D match, TRBD2 (5 bases). V shed 6 bases and J shed 0 bases, with 12 bases lying between them. The CDR3 spans 15 residues. Germline V gene sequence: CDR1 MNHEY, CDR2 SVGAGI. The CDR3 loop is CASSPGGFSYNEQFF. The CDR3 region has the DNA TGTGCCAGCAGCCCCGGAGGATTCTCCTACAATGAGCAGTTCTTC.

The genes are TRBV9 and TRBJ2-2, with a weak D call TRBD2 (5 bases). This CDR3 has 16 residues. Looked up from germline, CDR1 is SGDLS and CDR2 is YYNGEE. Trimming left V 6 bases short and J 2 bases short, with 17 bases between. CDR3 region: CASTPSGSGNTGELFF. The CDR3 bases are TGTGCCAGCACCCCGAGTGGGAGCGGAAACACCGGGGAGCTGTTTTTT.

This chain uses TRBV9 with TRBJ2-1; either TRBD1 or TRBD2 may supply D (5 bases each). CDR1 and CDR2 (germline): SGDLS, YYNGEE. There are 18 residues in the CDR3. The ends were cut back, 2 bases at V and 0 bases at J, with 18 bases in the middle. The CDR3 here is CASSVSPRGLSSYNEQFF. The CDR3 nucleotides read TGTGCCAGCAGCGTCTCCCCACGGGGCCTGAGCTCCTACAATGAGCAGTTCTTC.

The CDR3 bases are TGCAGCGTTGAAAGGGGGGCAGGGGGCGTAGGTGGCTACACCTTC. It specifies CSVERGAGGVGGYTF. The rearrangement joins TRBV29-1 to TRBJ1-2; TRBD1 matches at 8 bases. V was pared by 2 bases and J by 7 bases, with 12 bases of the junction left unmatched. Germline CDR1 reads SQVTM; CDR2 reads ANQGSEA. The CDR3 extends over 15 amino acids. Based on the CDR3 plus reference TRBV29-1 and TRBJ1-2, the full variable domain is SAVISQKPSRDICQRGTSLTIQCQVDSQVTMMFWYRQQPGQSLTLIATANQGSEATYESGFVIDKFPISRPNLTFSTLTVSNMSPEDSSIYLCSVERGAGGVGGYTFGSGTRLTVV.

The J gene is TRBJ2-3, the V gene TRBV2; 9 bases are a match to TRBD1. The CDR3 totals 15 residues. With V trimmed by 6 bases and J by 1 base, 5 bases remained unmatched. Germline CDR1 reads SNHLY; CDR2 reads FYNNEI. CDR3 bases: TGTGCCAGCAGCCGGACAGGGGTGGGCACAGATACGCAGTATTTT. It yields the protein CASSRTGVGTDTQYF.

The J gene is TRBJ1-1, the V gene TRBV29-1, with D unresolved. Germline loops: CDR1 SQVTM, CDR2 ANQGSEA. The CDR3 sequence is 13 residues long. Trimming took off 4 bases at V and 0 bases at J, with 9 bases between the two ends. The CDR3, as DNA: TGCAGCGTTGGTGACGGGGTGAACACTGAAGCTTTCTTT. It encodes CSVGDGVNTEAFF.

The gene calls are TRBV6-5 and TRBJ1-2, with D maybe TRBD1 (5 bases). V shed 9 bases and J shed 4 bases, with 18 bases lying between them. Germline V gives CDR1 MNHEY, CDR2 SVGAGI. The CDR3 loop spans 14 amino acids. Written as DNA, the CDR3 is TGTGCCAGTTTCCCGGGGGACGCCCTCTATGGCTACACCTTC. It specifies CASFPGDALYGYTF.

V and J are TRBV14 and TRBJ2-7, with 7 bases aligning to TRBD1. Germline values: CDR1 SGHDN, CDR2 FVKESK. V dropped 2 bases and J dropped 3; count of bases not matched to a gene: 4. This CDR3 spans 14 amino acids. This CDR3 is CASSQSRGFYEQYF. The CDR3 DNA reads TGTGCCAGCAGCCAATCCAGGGGGTTCTACGAGCAGTACTTC. The full variable domain, in which reference TRBV14 and TRBJ2-7 provide the parts outside the CDR3, is EAGVTQFPSHSVIEKGQTVTLRCDPISGHDNLYWYRRVMGKEIKFLLHFVKESKQDESGMPNNRFLAERTGGTYSTLKVQPAELEDSGVYFCASSQSRGFYEQYFGPGTRLTVT.

This sequence joins TRBV2 and TRBJ2-1; TRBD1 matches 11 bases. CDR3 size: 16 residues. Looked up from germline, CDR1 is SNHLY and CDR2 is FYNNEI. V lost 7 bases, J lost 7 bases, and 12 bases stayed unmatched. The CDR3 region is CASTNPDRGLSNEQFF. The CDR3 DNA follows: TGTGCCAGCACCAATCCGGACAGGGGGCTTTCTAATGAGCAGTTCTTC.

The rearrangement links TRBV19 to TRBJ1-5, with 7 bases that match TRBD1. The trim removed 1 base at V and 2 bases at J, leaving 2 bases unmatched. The CDR3 loop spans 15 amino acids. Germline CDR1 is LNHDA and CDR2 is SQIVND (reference sequence). This CDR3 is CASSIVQGGNQPQHF. CDR3 bases: TGTGCCAGTAGTATAGTTCAGGGGGGCAATCAGCCCCAGCATTTT.

CDR3 protein: CASSQSPRQGSGAKNIQYF. The CDR3 DNA sequence: TGCGCCAGCAGCCAATCACCACGACAGGGCTCAGGGGCCAAAAACATTCAGTACTTC. This rearrangement joins TRBV4-3 to TRBJ2-4, with TRBD1 matching 7 bases. V shed 2 bases, J shed 1 base, and the junction held 14 bases outside the gene matches. The CDR3 runs 19 residues. Germline CDR1 reads LGHNA; CDR2 reads YSLEER.

The rearrangement uses TRBV14 and TRBJ1-2; no clear D gene. V lost 1 base and J lost 4, with 16 bases in between. Germline V gives CDR1 SGHDN, CDR2 FVKESK. The CDR3 is 16 residues long. CDR3 sequence (DNA): TGTGCCAGCAGCCAAGGGGCAGTCCCCCGGGCCTATGGCTACACCTTC. This sequence encodes CASSQGAVPRAYGYTF.

V is TRBV5-6 and J is TRBJ2-3, with 7 bases that match TRBD1. This CDR3 spans 16 amino acids. Germline V gives CDR1 SGHDT, CDR2 YYEEEE. Trimming cost V 3 bases and J 5 bases; bases outside gene matches: 12. CDR3 nucleotides: TGTGCCAGCAGCTCCGGAACAGGGGTGATCATAGATACGCAGTATTTT. This sequence encodes CASSSGTGVIIDTQYF.